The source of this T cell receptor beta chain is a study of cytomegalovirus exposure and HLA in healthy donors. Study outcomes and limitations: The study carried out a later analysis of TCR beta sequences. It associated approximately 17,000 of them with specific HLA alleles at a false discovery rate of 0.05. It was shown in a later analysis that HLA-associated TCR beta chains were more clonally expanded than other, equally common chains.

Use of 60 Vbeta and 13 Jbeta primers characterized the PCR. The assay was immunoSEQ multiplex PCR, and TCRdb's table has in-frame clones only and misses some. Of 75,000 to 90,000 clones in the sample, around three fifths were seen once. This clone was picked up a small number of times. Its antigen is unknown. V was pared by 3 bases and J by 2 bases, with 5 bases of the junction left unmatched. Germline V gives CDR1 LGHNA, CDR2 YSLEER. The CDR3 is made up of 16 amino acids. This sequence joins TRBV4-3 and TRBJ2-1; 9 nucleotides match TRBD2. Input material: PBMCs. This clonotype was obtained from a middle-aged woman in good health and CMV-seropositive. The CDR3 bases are TGCGCCAGCAGCCAGCTGGGACTAGCCACCTACAATGAGCAGTTCTTC. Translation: CASSQLGLATYNEQFF.